One and the same sample provided the 16 T cell receptor beta chains below, sequenced in a study of cytomegalovirus exposure and HLA in healthy donors. Both 60 Vbeta primers and 13 Jbeta primers went into the PCR. The protocol was immunoSEQ multiplex PCR, while the TCRdb copy is restricted to in-frame clones and leaves out a portion. The sample includes fewer than 150,000 clones, about 80% of them seen just once. The sequencing sample was made of PBMCs. The source is a young man in good health and CMV-seronegative.

This chain uses TRBV5-1 with TRBJ2-1, with 9 bases fitting TRBD2. V was clipped by 4 bases and J by 7 bases; unmatched bases: 9. The CDR3 is made up of 15 amino acids. Germline lookup yields CDR1 SGHRS and CDR2 YFSETQ. The CDR3 region is CASSLASGLANEQFF. The CDR3 DNA sequence: TGCGCCAGCAGCCTCGCATCGGGACTAGCTAATGAGCAGTTCTTC.

The chain employs TRBV5-6 and TRBJ2-4; possibly TRBD2 for D (5 bases). This CDR3 contains 15 residues. Per germline, CDR1 SGHDT and CDR2 YYEEEE. V lost 1 base and J 6 bases, leaving 14 bases between the germline ends. CDR3 residues: CASSLWAGERNIQYF. For the CDR3, the DNA is TGTGCCAGCAGCTTGTGGGCCGGGGAGAGAAACATTCAGTACTTC.

Concerning this clone: In the same sample, other DNA sequences code for this CDR3. The J gene is TRBJ2-7, the V gene TRBV7-9, with a possible D match to TRBD2 (6 bases). The CDR3 is 13 residues long. Looked up from germline, CDR1 is SEHNR and CDR2 is FQNEAQ (reference sequence). Trimming pared 0 bases from V and 3 bases from J, leaving 6 bases between. In DNA form, the CDR3 reads TGTGCCAGCAGCTTAGCGGGAGGCTACGAGCAGTACTTC. It yields the protein CASSLAGGYEQYF.

The V gene is TRBV28, the J gene TRBJ1-4, with a weak D call TRBD1 (5 bases). Trimming took off 5 bases at V and 8 bases at J, with 9 bases between the two ends. The length of the CDR3 is 12 residues. The germline V gene encodes CDR1 MDHEN and CDR2 SYDVKM. The DNA for the CDR3 is TGTGCCAGCAGTCAGGGTACGGAAAAACTGTTTTTT. Translating gives CASSQGTEKLFF.

This clone was observed a handful of times. This sample also contains other DNA sequences that code for the same CDR3. The chain carries TRBV14 and TRBJ2-7; TRBD1 matches 8 bases. The CDR3 has 14 amino acids. V lost 4 bases and J lost 7; bases outside the gene matches: 9. Germline V gene data show CDR1 as SGHDN and CDR2 as FVKESK. The CDR3 sequence is CASSPRTGKGEQYF. The CDR3 DNA follows: TGTGCCAGCAGCCCCCGGACAGGGAAGGGGGAGCAGTACTTC.

In its sample, this clone was seen once. This chain connects TRBV29-1 to TRBJ2-1, with D perhaps matching TRBD2 (6 bases). The CDR3 totals 12 residues. Trimming removed 6 bases from V and 4 bases from J, with 10 bases in between. Germline-derived CDR1 and CDR2 are SQVTM and ANQGSEA. The CDR3 bases are TGCAGCGTCGGCGGGATTTACAATGAGCAGTTCTTC. It yields the protein CSVGGIYNEQFF.

The gene calls are TRBV2 and TRBJ2-7, with a possible D match to TRBD2 (6 bases). V dropped 5 bases and J dropped 2 bases, with 10 bases sitting between them. From germline, CDR1 is SNHLY and CDR2 FYNNEI. The CDR3 has 13 amino acids. The CDR3 nucleotides are TGTGCCAGCAGTCGGGACTTTGCCTACGAGCAGTACTTC. Its protein product is CASSRDFAYEQYF.

V and J are TRBV6-1 and TRBJ1-2, with 7 bases lining up with TRBD1. Trimming removed 5 bases from V and 8 bases from J; junction bases left unmatched: 8. The CDR3 sequence is 13 residues long. Germline-derived CDR1 and CDR2 are MNHNS and SASEGT. The CDR3 region has the DNA TGTGCCAGCAGTCCAGACAGGGCGACAGGCTACACCTTC. It encodes CASSPDRATGYTF.

Points on this clone: The germline gene is not matched at one end of the junction; a read error may be the cause. The V gene is TRBV30, the J gene TRBJ1-5; D not certain. This CDR3 contains 14 residues. Germline CDR1 is GTSNPN and CDR2 is SVGIG (reference sequence). This chain's CDR3 is CAWSVQDGGQPQNF. CDR3 in DNA: TGTGCCTGGAGTGTTCAGGATGGTGGTCAGCCCCAGAATTTT. The variable domain in full, completed from reference TRBV30 and TRBJ1-5, reads SQTIHQWPATLVQPVGSPLSLECTVEGTSNPNLYWYRQAAGRGLQLLFYSVGIGQISSEVPQNLSASRPQDRQFILSSKKLLLSDSGFYLCAWSVQDGGQPQNFGDGTRLSIL.

This rearrangement joins TRBV6-5 to TRBJ2-7; 11 bases fit TRBD2. Germline trimming cut 5 bases from V and 3 bases from J; bases unmatched to any gene: 3. Per germline, CDR1 MNHEY and CDR2 SVGAGI. This CDR3 region has 14 residues. The CDR3 reads CASSGGLAGYEQYF. The CDR3 bases are TGTGCCAGCAGTGGCGGACTAGCGGGCTACGAGCAGTACTTC.

The V call is TRBV2, the J call TRBJ2-3; TRBD1 agrees at 8 bases. Germline trimming cut 7 bases from V and 6 bases from J; bases unmatched to any gene: 12. This CDR3 is 15 amino acids long. Germline CDR1 SNHLY, CDR2 FYNNEI. The CDR3 protein is CASKRSAGGLDTQYF. The CDR3 nucleotides read TGTGCCAGCAAACGCAGTGCAGGGGGCCTGGATACGCAGTATTTT. The variable domain in full, with the rest retrieved from reference TRBV2 and TRBJ2-3, is EPEVTQTPSHQVTQMGQEVILRCVPISNHLYFYWYRQILGQKVEFLVSFYNNEISEKSEIFDDQFSVERPDGSNFTLKIRSTKLEDSAMYFCASKRSAGGLDTQYFGPGTRLTVL.

This clone was counted once. This rearrangement joins TRBV19 to TRBJ1-5; tentatively, D is TRBD1 (6 bases). The V end was cut by 5 bases, the J end by 5 bases, with 10 bases between. Per the germline V gene, CDR1 is LNHDA and CDR2 is SQIVND (reference sequence). The CDR3 has 13 amino acids. The CDR3, as DNA: TGTGCCAGTAGTTTCCCAGGGGATCAGCCCCAGCATTTT. Residues: CASSFPGDQPQHF.

This clone showed up just once. V gene TRBV5-1 combines with J gene TRBJ1-6, with D tentatively TRBD1 (6 bases). Between the trimmed V and J ends, which lost 2 bases and 6 bases, there was a span of 9 bases. The CDR3 sequence is 14 residues long. Germline CDR1 is SGHRS and CDR2 is YFSETQ. DNA for the CDR3: TGCGCCAGCAGCTTACAGGGTGTTAATTCACCCCTCCACTTT. As protein: CASSLQGVNSPLHF.

The chain employs TRBV4-1 and TRBJ1-3; D unclear. CDR3 length: 18 residues. Germline V gene data show CDR1 as MGHRA and CDR2 as YSYEKL. Trimming pared 0 bases from V and 0 bases from J, leaving 15 bases between. The CDR3 loop is CASSQDGLARSSGNTIYF. CDR3 sequence (DNA): TGCGCCAGCAGCCAAGATGGTTTGGCGCGGAGCTCTGGAAACACCATATATTTT.

This clone appeared a few times. This rearrangement joins TRBV5-6 to TRBJ2-5, with D possibly matching TRBD2 (6 bases). CDR3 length: 13 amino acids. Germline-derived CDR1 and CDR2 are SGHDT and YYEEEE. Trimming removed 0 bases from V and 5 bases from J, with 8 bases in between. DNA of the CDR3: TGTGCCAGCAGCTTGGTGGGGGGTGAGACCCAGTACTTC. Encoded protein: CASSLVGGETQYF.

This clone was detected once. J is TRBJ1-2 and V is TRBV7-2; D is ambiguous. The CDR3 is 15 residues long. Germline V gene sequence: CDR1 SGHTA, CDR2 FQGNSA. V lost 1 base and J 2 bases, leaving 11 bases between the germline ends. This CDR3 reads CASSLVSGNNYGYTF. The DNA for the CDR3 is TGTGCCAGCAGCTTAGTCTCCGGGAACAACTATGGCTACACCTTC.